Listed below are T cell receptor beta chains from one sample, sequenced in a study of T cell responses to AZD1222 COVID-19 vaccine. The protocol was immunoSEQ multiplex PCR, while the TCRdb copy is restricted to in-frame clones and leaves out a portion. The table has 100,000 to 150,000 clones, approximately 85% seen once; the top ten hold about 7.9%. The specimen comprised peripheral blood, sampled 28 days after the second dose of the MenACWY control vaccine. These receptors came from an adult who received the MenACWY meningococcal vaccine as a control. CDR3s include the opening cysteine and the closing phenylalanine or tryptophan. The D gene is left open where the match is weak. Clone size is not always given. Where it is, it says once, few, many or a class for expanded clones.

abundance	len	d_gene	v_gene	j_gene	CDR3aa	CDR3nt
once	13	-	TRBV3-1/TRBV3-2	TRBJ1-1	CASSSRRNTEAFF	TGTGCCAGCAGCTCCCGACGGAACACTGAAGCTTTCTTT
few	15	-	TRBV6-1	TRBJ1-2	CASSDKRSSIDGYTF	TGTGCCAGCAGTGATAAAAGGTCTTCGATAGACGGCTACACCTTC
-	14	-	TRBV18	TRBJ1-2	CASSPADRVYGYTF	TGTGCCAGCTCACCGGCGGACAGAGTCTATGGCTACACCTTC
-	14	TRBD1	TRBV15	TRBJ1-5	CATSRDRGNQPQHF	TGTGCCACCAGCAGGGACAGGGGGAATCAGCCCCAGCATTTT
-	15	-	TRBV7-2	TRBJ2-3	CASRQTRGRSDTQYF	TGTGCCAGCAGGCAGACTAGAGGGCGGTCGGATACGCAGTATTTT
-	17	-	TRBV7-2	TRBJ2-7	CASSLGSVGTFSYEQYF	TGTGCCAGCAGCTTAGGATCGGTGGGAACTTTCTCCTACGAGCAGTACTTC
-	13	-	TRBV5-8	TRBJ2-5	CASSVQGGETQYF	TGTGCCAGCAGCGTGCAGGGGGGAGAGACCCAGTACTTC
few	14	TRBD1	TRBV18	TRBJ1-1	CASSLDRGRTEAFF	TGTGCCAGCTCGCTCGACAGGGGGCGAACTGAAGCTTTCTTT
-	13	-	TRBV29-1	TRBJ2-2	CSVAEMNTGELFF	TGCAGCGTTGCGGAGATGAACACCGGGGAGCTGTTTTTT
few	15	TRBD1	TRBV19	TRBJ1-1	CASSVGQGVNTEAFF	TGTGCCAGTAGTGTGGGACAGGGAGTGAACACTGAAGCTTTCTTT
once	15	-	TRBV7-2	TRBJ1-3	CASSLDRANGNTIYF	TGTGCCAGCAGCTTAGACAGGGCTAATGGAAACACCATATATTTT
-	14	TRBD1	TRBV28	TRBJ1-2	CASSRTGTNYGYTF	TGTGCCAGCAGTAGGACAGGGACTAACTATGGCTACACCTTC
-	15	-	TRBV2	TRBJ1-1	CASSEGRGLNTEAFF	TGTGCCAGCAGTGAAGGGAGGGGACTGAACACTGAAGCTTTCTTT
-	15	-	TRBV5-4	TRBJ2-3	CASSLDRRFTDTQYF	TGTGCCAGCAGCTTGGATCGGCGTTTCACAGATACGCAGTATTTT
-	13	-	TRBV5-1	TRBJ2-5	CASRSGGQETQYF	TGCGCCAGCAGGTCGGGGGGCCAGGAGACCCAGTACTTC
-	13	TRBD1	TRBV2	TRBJ1-1	CASSEQGAGEAFF	TGTGCCAGCAGTGAACAGGGGGCTGGTGAAGCTTTCTTT
-	14	TRBD1	TRBV5-1	TRBJ2-2	CASSRQGNTGELFF	TGCGCCAGCAGCCGACAGGGCAACACCGGGGAGCTGTTTTTT
-	13	-	TRBV15	TRBJ1-6	CATSRERKSPLHF	TGTGCCACCAGCAGAGAAAGAAAATCACCCCTCCACTTT
-	14	-	TRBV27	TRBJ2-2	CASSFFWSAGELFF	TGTGCCAGCAGTTTTTTTTGGTCAGCCGGGGAGCTGTTTTTT
-	16	TRBD1	TRBV4-3	TRBJ2-3	CASSPRTGGSTDTQYF	TGCGCCAGCAGCCCCCGGACAGGGGGTAGCACAGATACGCAGTATTTT
once	17	TRBD1	TRBV19	TRBJ1-3	CASSIVVQGLSGNTIYF	TGTGCCAGTAGTATAGTGGTACAGGGGCTCTCTGGAAACACCATATATTTT
-	15	-	TRBV4-1	TRBJ1-1	CASSQVGKRNTEAFF	TGCGCCAGCAGCCAAGTGGGAAAGAGGAACACTGAAGCTTTCTTT
-	14	-	TRBV30	TRBJ1-3	CASARGARGNTIYF	TGTGCCTCCGCCCGGGGGGCGCGAGGAAACACCATATATTTT
-	17	-	TRBV5-1	TRBJ2-2	CASSLDTGWSNTGELFF	TGCGCCAGCAGCTTGGATACAGGCTGGTCGAACACCGGGGAGCTGTTTTTT
-	14	TRBD1	TRBV5-1	TRBJ2-1	CASSLGTGGEEQFF	TGCGCCAGCAGCTTGGGTACAGGGGGCGAGGAGCAGTTCTTC
-	16	-	TRBV11-3	TRBJ2-5	CASSLGRGWAGETQYF	TGTGCCAGCAGCTTAGGGCGGGGCTGGGCCGGAGAGACCCAGTACTTC
once	18	TRBD1	TRBV3-1/TRBV3-2	TRBJ2-2	CASSHAWTGPTNTGELFF	TGTGCCAGCAGCCATGCATGGACAGGTCCGACGAACACCGGGGAGCTGTTTTTT
-	17	-	TRBV4-1	TRBJ2-2	CASSQEGSTFNTGELFF	TGCGCCAGCAGCCAAGAAGGGTCCACTTTTAACACCGGGGAGCTGTTTTTT
-	11	-	TRBV19	TRBJ2-3	CASSQTDTQYF	TGTGCCAGTAGTCAAACAGATACGCAGTATTTT
-	15	-	TRBV15	TRBJ2-2	CATSRELQGRGELFF	TGTGCCACCAGCAGGGAACTTCAGGGGCGCGGGGAGCTGTTTTTT
few	13	-	TRBV7-2	TRBJ2-7	CASSFYAYYEQYF	TGTGCCAGCAGCTTTTACGCCTACTACGAGCAGTACTTC
-	13	-	TRBV28	TRBJ1-2	CASRTVGTYGYTF	TGTGCCAGCAGAACGGTGGGGACTTATGGCTACACCTTC
-	17	-	TRBV6-1	TRBJ1-6	CASSVGHTRDYNSPLHF	TGTGCCAGCAGTGTAGGACACACCCGAGACTATAATTCACCCCTCCACTTT
few	15	TRBD1	TRBV11-1	TRBJ1-2	CASSPPLTGPGGYTF	TGTGCCAGCAGCCCCCCGCTGACAGGGCCAGGGGGCTACACCTTC
-	13	-	TRBV19	TRBJ1-4	CASSIIGNEKLFF	TGTGCCAGTAGTATAATCGGCAATGAAAAACTGTTTTTT
-	15	TRBD2	TRBV24-1	TRBJ2-5	CATSIPSGVQETQYF	TGTGCCACCAGTATCCCCAGCGGGGTGCAAGAGACCCAGTACTTC
once	13	-	TRBV12-3/TRBV12-4	TRBJ1-1	CASSPPGVTEAFF	TGTGCCAGCAGCCCGCCGGGGGTAACTGAAGCTTTCTTT
-	14	-	TRBV5-6	TRBJ2-7	CASSLTSSYYEQYF	TGTGCCAGCAGCTTGACCTCGTCCTACTACGAGCAGTACTTC
-	14	-	TRBV11-1	TRBJ1-3	CASSRGSSGNTIYF	TGTGCCAGCAGCCGAGGCAGCTCTGGAAACACCATATATTTT
once	15	-	TRBV14	TRBJ2-7	CASSQAPLGPYEQYF	TGTGCCAGCAGCCAAGCCCCGCTAGGGCCGTACGAGCAGTACTTC
-	14	TRBD1	TRBV25-1	TRBJ2-2	CASSGTGLTGELFF	TGTGCCAGCAGTGGGACAGGGTTAACCGGGGAGCTGTTTTTT
-	11	-	TRBV5-1	TRBJ2-1	CASSLLDEQFF	TGCGCCAGCAGCTTGTTGGATGAGCAGTTCTTC
-	16	TRBD1	TRBV2	TRBJ1-2	CASSVTGGSDLYGYTF	TGTGCCAGCAGTGTGACAGGGGGTTCTGACCTCTATGGCTACACCTTC
-	14	TRBD1	TRBV7-2	TRBJ1-1	CASSFQGAGTEAFF	TGTGCCAGCAGCTTCCAGGGGGCGGGCACTGAAGCTTTCTTT
-	15	TRBD1	TRBV12-5	TRBJ2-3	CASAPGTAFTDTQYF	TGTGCTAGTGCCCCGGGGACAGCATTCACAGATACGCAGTATTTT
-	11	-	TRBV6-5	TRBJ2-3	CASGGGDTQYF	TGTGCCAGCGGGGGTGGAGATACGCAGTATTTT
-	14	-	TRBV5-1	TRBJ1-1	CASSLGRGGTEAFF	TGCGCCAGCAGCTTGGGGCGAGGAGGCACTGAAGCTTTCTTT
-	12	-	TRBV6-4	TRBJ1-2	CASSSQGRGYTF	TGTGCCAGCAGTTCCCAGGGGCGAGGCTACACCTTC
-	13	-	TRBV24-1	TRBJ1-2	CATSPGRDYGYTF	TGTGCCACCTCGCCGGGGCGAGACTATGGCTACACCTTC
-	17	TRBD1	TRBV24-1	TRBJ1-2	CATSDHITGELYYGYTF	TGTGCCACCAGTGACCACATAACAGGGGAGCTGTACTATGGCTACACCTTC
-	14	-	TRBV2	TRBJ1-1	CASQKGSAETEAFF	TGTGCCAGCCAGAAGGGATCTGCGGAGACTGAAGCTTTCTTT
-	14	-	TRBV11-2	TRBJ2-5	CASSFQGKEETQYF	TGTGCCAGCAGCTTTCAGGGAAAGGAAGAGACCCAGTACTTC
once	16	TRBD2	TRBV29-1	TRBJ2-7	CSVRLAGNKILNEQYF	TGCAGCGTTCGCCTAGCGGGAAATAAAATTTTGAACGAGCAGTACTTC
-	13	TRBD1	TRBV11-3	TRBJ1-6	CASSLGQDSPLHF	TGTGCCAGCAGCCTGGGACAGGATTCACCCCTCCACTTT
-	14	-	TRBV4-3	TRBJ1-1	CASSQLGYYTEAFF	TGCGCCAGCAGCCAATTGGGATATTACACTGAAGCTTTCTTT